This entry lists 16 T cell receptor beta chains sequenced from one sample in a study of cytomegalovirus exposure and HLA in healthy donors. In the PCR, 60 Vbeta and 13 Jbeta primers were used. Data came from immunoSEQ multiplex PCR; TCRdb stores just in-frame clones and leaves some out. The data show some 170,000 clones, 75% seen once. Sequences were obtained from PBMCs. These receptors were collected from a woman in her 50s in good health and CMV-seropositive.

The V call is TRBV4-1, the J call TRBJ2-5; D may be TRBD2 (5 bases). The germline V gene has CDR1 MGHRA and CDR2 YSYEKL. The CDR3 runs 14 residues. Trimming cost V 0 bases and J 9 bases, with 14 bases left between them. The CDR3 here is CASSQDRLSGAQYF. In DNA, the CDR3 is TGCGCCAGCAGCCAAGATAGGCTTTCCGGGGCCCAGTACTTC.

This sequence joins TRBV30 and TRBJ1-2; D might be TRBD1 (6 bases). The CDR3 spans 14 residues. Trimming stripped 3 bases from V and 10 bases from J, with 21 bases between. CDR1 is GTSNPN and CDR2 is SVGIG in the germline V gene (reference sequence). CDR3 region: CAWRGRDTLTDYTF. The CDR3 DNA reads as TGTGCCTGGAGAGGCCGGGACACGTTGACCGACTACACCTTC.

CDR3 in amino acids: CASSSSSFLGQDGYTF. In DNA, the CDR3 is TGTGCCAGCAGCTCCAGCTCCTTTTTGGGGCAGGATGGCTACACCTTC. This chain uses TRBV7-9 with TRBJ1-2; D might be TRBD1 (5 bases). With 4 bases removed from V and 6 bases from J, the gap between germline ends came to 21 bases. The CDR3 contains 16 residues. Germline CDR1 is SEHNR and CDR2 is FQNEAQ (reference sequence).

DNA of the CDR3: TGTGCCCAATTCCGGGACAGGGGATATGGCTACACCTTC. Amino acid sequence: CAQFRDRGYGYTF. The chain has TRBV30 and TRBJ1-2; TRBD1 aligns across 10 bases. The CDR3 length is 13 residues. The germline gives CDR1 GTSNPN, CDR2 SVGIG (reference sequence). V shed 8 bases, J shed 5 bases, and the junction held 8 bases outside the gene matches. Full variable domain (rest looked up from reference TRBV30 and TRBJ1-2): SQTIHQWPATLVQPVGSPLSLECTVEGTSNPNLYWYRQAAGRGLQLLFYSVGIGQISSEVPQNLSASRPQDRQFILSSKKLLLSDSGFYLCAQFRDRGYGYTFGSGTRLTVV.

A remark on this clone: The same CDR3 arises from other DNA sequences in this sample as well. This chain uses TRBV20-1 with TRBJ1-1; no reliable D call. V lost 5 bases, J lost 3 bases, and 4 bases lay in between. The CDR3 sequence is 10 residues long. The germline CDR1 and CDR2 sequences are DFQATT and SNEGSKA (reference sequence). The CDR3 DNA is TGCAGTGCTTCTCACACTGAAGCTTTCTTT. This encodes CSASHTEAFF.

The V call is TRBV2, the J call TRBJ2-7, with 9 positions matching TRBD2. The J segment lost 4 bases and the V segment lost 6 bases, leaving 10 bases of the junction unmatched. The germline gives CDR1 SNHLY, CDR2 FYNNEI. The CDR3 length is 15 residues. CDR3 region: CASRPLPAGGYEQYF. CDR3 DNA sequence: TGTGCCAGCAGACCCCTACCAGCGGGGGGTTACGAGCAGTACTTC.

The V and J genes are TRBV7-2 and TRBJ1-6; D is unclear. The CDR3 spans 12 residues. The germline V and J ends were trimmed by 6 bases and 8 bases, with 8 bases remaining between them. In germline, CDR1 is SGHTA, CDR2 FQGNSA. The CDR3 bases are TGTGCCAGCAGTGTACTCTATTCACCCCTCCACTTT. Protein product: CASSVLYSPLHF.

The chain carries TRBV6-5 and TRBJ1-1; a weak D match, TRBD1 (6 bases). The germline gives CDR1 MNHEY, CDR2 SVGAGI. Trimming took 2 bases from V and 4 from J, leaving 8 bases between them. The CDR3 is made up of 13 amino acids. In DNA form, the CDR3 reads TGTGCCAGCAGTTACGTAGGGGGCACTGAAGCTTTCTTT. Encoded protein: CASSYVGGTEAFF.

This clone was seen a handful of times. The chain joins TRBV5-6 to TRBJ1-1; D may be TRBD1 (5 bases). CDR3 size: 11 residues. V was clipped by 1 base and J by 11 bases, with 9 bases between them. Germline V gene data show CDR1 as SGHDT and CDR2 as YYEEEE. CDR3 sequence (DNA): TGTGCCAGCAGCTTGCGGGGGTTGGCTTTCTTT. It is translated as CASSLRGLAFF.

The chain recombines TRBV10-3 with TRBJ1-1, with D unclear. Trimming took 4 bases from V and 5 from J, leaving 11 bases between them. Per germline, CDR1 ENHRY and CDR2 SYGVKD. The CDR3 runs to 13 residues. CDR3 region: CAISGPVGTEAFF. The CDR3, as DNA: TGTGCCATCAGTGGCCCGGTCGGGACTGAAGCTTTCTTT.

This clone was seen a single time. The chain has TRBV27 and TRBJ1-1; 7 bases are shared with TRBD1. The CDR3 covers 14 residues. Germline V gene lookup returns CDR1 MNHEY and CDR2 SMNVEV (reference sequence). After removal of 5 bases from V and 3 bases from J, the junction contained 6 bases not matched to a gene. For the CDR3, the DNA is TGTGCCAGCAGTCTAGGACAGGCTTACACTGAAGCTTTCTTT. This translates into CASSLGQAYTEAFF.

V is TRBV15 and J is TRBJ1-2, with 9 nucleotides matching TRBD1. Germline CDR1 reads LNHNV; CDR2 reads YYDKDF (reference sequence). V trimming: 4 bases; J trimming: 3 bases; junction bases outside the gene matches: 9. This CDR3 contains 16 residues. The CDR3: CATSTTWGDRDYGYTF. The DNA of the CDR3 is TGTGCCACCAGCACAACCTGGGGGGACAGGGACTATGGCTACACCTTC.

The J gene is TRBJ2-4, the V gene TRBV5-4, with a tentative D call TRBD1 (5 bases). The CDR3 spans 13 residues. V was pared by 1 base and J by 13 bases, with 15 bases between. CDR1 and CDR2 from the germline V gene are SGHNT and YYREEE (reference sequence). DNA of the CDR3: TGTGCCAGCAGCTTGACCCCTGACAGTCCCCAGTACTTC. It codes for CASSLTPDSPQYF.

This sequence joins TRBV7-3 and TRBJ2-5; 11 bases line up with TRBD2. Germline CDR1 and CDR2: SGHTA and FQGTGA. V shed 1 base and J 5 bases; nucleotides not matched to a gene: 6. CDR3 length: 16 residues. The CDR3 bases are TGTGCCAGCAGCTTAATCGCTAGCGGGGGGCGGGAGACCCAGTACTTC. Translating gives CASSLIASGGRETQYF.

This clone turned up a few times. CDR3 nucleotides: TGTGCCAGCAGTGAAGACAGGGGAGACGGCTACACCTTC. It is translated as CASSEDRGDGYTF. This chain uses TRBV6-1 with TRBJ1-2, with 7 bases identical to TRBD1. CDR3 length: 13 amino acids. The junction had 4 bases not matched to a gene; V was cut back by 1 base and J by 8 bases. Germline V gives CDR1 MNHNS, CDR2 SASEGT.

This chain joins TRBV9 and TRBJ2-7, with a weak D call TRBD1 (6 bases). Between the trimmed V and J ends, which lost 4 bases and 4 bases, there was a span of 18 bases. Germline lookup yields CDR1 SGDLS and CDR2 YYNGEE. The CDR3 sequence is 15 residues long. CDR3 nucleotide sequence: TGTGCCAGCAGCCCGCGCAGGGGTACAGGGTACGAGCAGTACTTC. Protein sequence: CASSPRRGTGYEQYF.